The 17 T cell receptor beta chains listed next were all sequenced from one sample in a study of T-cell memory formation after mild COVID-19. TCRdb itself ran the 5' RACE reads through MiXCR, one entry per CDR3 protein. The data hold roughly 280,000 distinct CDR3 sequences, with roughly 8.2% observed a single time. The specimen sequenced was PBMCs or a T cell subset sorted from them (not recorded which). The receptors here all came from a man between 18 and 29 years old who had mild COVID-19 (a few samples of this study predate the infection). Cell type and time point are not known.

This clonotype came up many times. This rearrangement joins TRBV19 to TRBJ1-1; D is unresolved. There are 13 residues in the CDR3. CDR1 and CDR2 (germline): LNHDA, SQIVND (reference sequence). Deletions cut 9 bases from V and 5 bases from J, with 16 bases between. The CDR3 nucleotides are TGTGCCAGCGCCCCGGGGTTTCGGACTGAAGCTTTCTTT. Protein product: CASAPGFRTEAFF.

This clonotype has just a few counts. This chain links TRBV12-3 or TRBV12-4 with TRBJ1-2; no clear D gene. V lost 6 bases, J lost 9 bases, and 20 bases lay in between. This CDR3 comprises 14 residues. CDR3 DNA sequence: TGTGCCAGCAGATCCGGGCCCCGTAAGGTTAGCTACACCTTC. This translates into CASRSGPRKVSYTF.

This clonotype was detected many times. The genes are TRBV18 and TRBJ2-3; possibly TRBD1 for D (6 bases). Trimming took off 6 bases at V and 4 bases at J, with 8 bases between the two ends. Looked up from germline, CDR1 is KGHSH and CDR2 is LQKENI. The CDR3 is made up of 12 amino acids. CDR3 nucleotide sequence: TGTGCCAGCTCTCCAGGGGCAGATACGCAGTATTTT. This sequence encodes CASSPGADTQYF.

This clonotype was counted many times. This CDR3 reads CASSPTGVNTEAFF. CDR3 in DNA: TGTGCCAGCAGTCCGACAGGGGTGAACACTGAAGCTTTCTTT. The chain couples TRBV6-2 or TRBV6-3 to TRBJ1-1; 8 bases agree with TRBD1. Germline V gene sequence: CDR1 MNHEY, CDR2 SVGEGT. The CDR3 has 14 amino acids. Losses at the gene ends were 5 bases for V and 0 bases for J; bases not matched to a gene: 2.

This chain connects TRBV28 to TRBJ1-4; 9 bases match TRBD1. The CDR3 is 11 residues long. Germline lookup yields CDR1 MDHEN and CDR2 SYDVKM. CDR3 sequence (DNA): TGTGCTACAGGGGGCGAGGGAAAACTGTTTTTT. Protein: CATGGEGKLFF.

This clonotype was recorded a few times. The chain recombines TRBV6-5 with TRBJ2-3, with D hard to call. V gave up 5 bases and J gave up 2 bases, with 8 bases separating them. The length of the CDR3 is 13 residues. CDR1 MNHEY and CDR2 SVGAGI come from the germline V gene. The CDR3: CASSPLFTDTQYF. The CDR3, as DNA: TGTGCCAGCAGTCCCCTCTTCACAGATACGCAGTATTTT.

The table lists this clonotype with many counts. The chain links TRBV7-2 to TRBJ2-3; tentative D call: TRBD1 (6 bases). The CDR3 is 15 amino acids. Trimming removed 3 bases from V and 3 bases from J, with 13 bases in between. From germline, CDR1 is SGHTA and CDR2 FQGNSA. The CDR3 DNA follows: TGTGCCAGCAGCTTCGTGGGGGCCGGAACAGATACGCAGTATTTT. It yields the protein CASSFVGAGTDTQYF.

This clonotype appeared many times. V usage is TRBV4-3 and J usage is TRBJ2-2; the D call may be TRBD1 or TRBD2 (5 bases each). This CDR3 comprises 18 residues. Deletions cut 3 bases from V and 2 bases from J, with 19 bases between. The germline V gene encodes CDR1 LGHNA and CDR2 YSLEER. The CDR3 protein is CASSHEAPGPSNTGELFF. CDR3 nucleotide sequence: TGCGCCAGCAGCCATGAGGCCCCGGGACCGTCTAACACCGGGGAGCTGTTTTTT.

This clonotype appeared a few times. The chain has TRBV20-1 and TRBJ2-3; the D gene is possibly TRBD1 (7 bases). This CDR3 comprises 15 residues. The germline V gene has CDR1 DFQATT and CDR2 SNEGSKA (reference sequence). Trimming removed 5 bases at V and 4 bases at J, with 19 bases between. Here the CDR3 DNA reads TGCAGTGCTCCTCAAAGACAGGGAGGCGCAGATACGCAGTATTTT. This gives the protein CSAPQRQGGADTQYF.

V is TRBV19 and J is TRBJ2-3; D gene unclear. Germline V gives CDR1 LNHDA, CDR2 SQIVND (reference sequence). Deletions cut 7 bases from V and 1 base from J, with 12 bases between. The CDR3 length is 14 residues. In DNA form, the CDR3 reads TGTGCCAGTAATCTGGGGATACGCACAGATACGCAGTATTTT. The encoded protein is CASNLGIRTDTQYF.

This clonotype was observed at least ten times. The CDR3 DNA reads as TGCAGTGCTAGAAGTCAGGGGGCCAAAAACATTCAGTACTTC. Its protein product is CSARSQGAKNIQYF. This chain links TRBV20-1 with TRBJ2-4, with D perhaps TRBD1 (6 bases). The CDR3 is made up of 14 amino acids. Per the germline V gene, CDR1 is DFQATT and CDR2 is SNEGSKA (reference sequence). V was shortened by 2 bases and J by 1 base, with 9 bases between the two germline ends.

In DNA form, the CDR3 reads TGCGCCAGCAGACCACCAGGAGGGGGGTACGAGCAGTACTTC. Translated: CASRPPGGGYEQYF. The chain carries TRBV5-1 and TRBJ2-7; perhaps D is TRBD1 or TRBD2 (6 bases each). The germline CDR1 and CDR2 sequences are SGHRS and YFSETQ. This CDR3 has 14 amino acids. Between the trimmed V and J ends, which lost 5 bases and 4 bases, there was a span of 16 bases.

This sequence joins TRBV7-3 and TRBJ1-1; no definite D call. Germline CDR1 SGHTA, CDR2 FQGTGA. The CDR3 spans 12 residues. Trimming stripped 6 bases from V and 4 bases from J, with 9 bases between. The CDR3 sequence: CASSTTGTEAFF. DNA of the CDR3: TGTGCCAGCAGTACCACTGGCACTGAAGCTTTCTTT.

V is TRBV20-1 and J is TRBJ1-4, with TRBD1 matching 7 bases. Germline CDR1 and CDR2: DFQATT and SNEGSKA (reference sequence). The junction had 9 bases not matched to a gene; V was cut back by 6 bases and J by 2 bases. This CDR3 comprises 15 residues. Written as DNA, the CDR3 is TGCAGTGCGCCTACCTCCAGGGGGACTAATGAAAAACTGTTTTTT. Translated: CSAPTSRGTNEKLFF.

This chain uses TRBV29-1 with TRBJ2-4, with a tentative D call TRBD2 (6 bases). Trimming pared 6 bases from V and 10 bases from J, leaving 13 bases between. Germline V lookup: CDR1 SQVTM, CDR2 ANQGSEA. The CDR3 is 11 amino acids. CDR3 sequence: CSVWVRGIQYF. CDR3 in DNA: TGCAGCGTCTGGGTCCGGGGGATTCAGTACTTC.

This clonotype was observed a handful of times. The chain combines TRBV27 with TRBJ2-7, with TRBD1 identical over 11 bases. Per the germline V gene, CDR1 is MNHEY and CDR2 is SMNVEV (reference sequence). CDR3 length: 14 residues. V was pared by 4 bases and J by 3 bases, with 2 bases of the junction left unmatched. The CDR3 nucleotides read TGTGCCAGCAGTTACGGGACAGGGGGCTACGAGCAGTACTTC. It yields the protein CASSYGTGGYEQYF.

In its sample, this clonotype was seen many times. This CDR3 is CASSREPGQGLYEQYF. The DNA of the CDR3 is TGCGCCAGCAGCCGAGAGCCGGGACAGGGGCTGTACGAGCAGTACTTC. The V gene is TRBV5-1, the J gene TRBJ2-7; 10 bases fit TRBD1. Germline V gene sequence: CDR1 SGHRS, CDR2 YFSETQ. V shed 4 bases, J shed 4 bases, and the junction held 11 bases outside the gene matches. The CDR3 has 16 amino acids.